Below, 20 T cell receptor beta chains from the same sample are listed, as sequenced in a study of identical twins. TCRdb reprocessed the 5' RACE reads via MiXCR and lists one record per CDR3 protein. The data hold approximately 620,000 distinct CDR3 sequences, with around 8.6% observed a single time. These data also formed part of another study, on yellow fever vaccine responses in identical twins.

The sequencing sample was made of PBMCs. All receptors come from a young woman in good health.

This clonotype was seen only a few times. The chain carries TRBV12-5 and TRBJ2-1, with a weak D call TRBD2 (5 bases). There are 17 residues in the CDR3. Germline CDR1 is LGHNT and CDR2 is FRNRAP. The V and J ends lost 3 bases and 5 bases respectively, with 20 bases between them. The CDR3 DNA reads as TGTGCTAGTGGTTTTGAACTAGGCCCGCCCGATAACAATGAGCAGTTCTTC. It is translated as CASGFELGPPDNNEQFF. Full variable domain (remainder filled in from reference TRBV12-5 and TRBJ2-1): DARVTQTPRHKVTEMGQEVTMRCQPILGHNTVFWYRQTMMQGLELLAYFRNRAPLDDSGMPKDRFSAEMPDATLATLKIQPSEPRDSAVYFCASGFELGPPDNNEQFFGPGTRLTVL.

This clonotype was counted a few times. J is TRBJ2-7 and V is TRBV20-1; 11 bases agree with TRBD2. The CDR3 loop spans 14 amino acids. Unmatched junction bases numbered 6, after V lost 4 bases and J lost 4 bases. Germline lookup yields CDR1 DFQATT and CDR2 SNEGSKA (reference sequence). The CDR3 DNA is TGCAGTGCTACCGGGACTAGCGGTTTGTACGAGCAGTACTTC. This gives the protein CSATGTSGLYEQYF.

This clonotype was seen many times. As DNA, the CDR3 is TGTGCCAGCAGCTTCGAGGAGTACACTGAAGCTTTCTTT. Translation gives CASSFEEYTEAFF. The J gene is TRBJ1-1, the V gene TRBV7-9; D unclear. The V end lost 3 bases, the J end lost 3 bases, and 8 bases lay between the germline ends. The germline CDR1 and CDR2 sequences are SEHNR and FQNEAQ (reference sequence). This CDR3 is built from 13 residues.

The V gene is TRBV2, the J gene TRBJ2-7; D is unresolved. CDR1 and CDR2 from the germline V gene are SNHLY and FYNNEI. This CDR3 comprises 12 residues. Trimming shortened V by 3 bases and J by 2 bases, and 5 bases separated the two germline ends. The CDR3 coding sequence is TGTGCCAGCAGTGATACACCCTACGAGCAGTACTTC. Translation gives CASSDTPYEQYF.

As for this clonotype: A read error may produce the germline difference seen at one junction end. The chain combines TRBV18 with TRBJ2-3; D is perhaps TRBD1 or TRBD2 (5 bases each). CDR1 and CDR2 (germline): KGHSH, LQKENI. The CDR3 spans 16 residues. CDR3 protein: CASSPPGTAALDTQYF. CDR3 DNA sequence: TGTGCCAGCTCTCCACCGGGGACGGCGGCACTCGATACGCAGTATTTT.

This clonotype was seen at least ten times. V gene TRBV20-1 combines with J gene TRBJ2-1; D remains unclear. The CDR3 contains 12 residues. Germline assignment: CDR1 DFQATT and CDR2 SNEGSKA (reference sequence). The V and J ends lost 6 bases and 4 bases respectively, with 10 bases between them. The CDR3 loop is CSAEVRYNEQFF. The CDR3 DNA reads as TGCAGTGCAGAAGTCCGTTACAATGAGCAGTTCTTC.

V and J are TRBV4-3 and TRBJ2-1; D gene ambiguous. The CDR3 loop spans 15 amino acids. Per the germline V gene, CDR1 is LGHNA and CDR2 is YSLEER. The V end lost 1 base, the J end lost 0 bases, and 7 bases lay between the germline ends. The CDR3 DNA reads TGCGCCAGCAGCCAAGTGTTCAGCTCCTACAATGAGCAGTTCTTC. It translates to CASSQVFSSYNEQFF.

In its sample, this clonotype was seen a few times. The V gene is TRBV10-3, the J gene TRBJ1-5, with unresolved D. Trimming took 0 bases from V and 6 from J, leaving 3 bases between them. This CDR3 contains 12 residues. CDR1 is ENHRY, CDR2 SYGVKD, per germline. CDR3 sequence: CAISESSQPQHF. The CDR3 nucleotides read TGTGCCATCAGTGAGTCATCTCAGCCCCAGCATTTT.

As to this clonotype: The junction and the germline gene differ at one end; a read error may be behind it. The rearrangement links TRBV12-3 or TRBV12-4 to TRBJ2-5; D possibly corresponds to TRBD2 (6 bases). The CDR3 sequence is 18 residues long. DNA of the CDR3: TGTGCCTGCAGTTTAAAAGTCCTGGAGGGCGCGAGTGAAGAGACCCAGTACTTC. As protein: CACSLKVLEGASEETQYF.

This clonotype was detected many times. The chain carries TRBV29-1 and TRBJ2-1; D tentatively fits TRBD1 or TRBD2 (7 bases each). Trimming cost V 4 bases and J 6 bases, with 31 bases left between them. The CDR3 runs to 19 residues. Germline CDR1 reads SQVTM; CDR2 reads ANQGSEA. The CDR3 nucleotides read TGCAGCGTTGCCCACCGAGGGGGCGGGGAGGGTGGAATACGCAATGAGCAGTTCTTC. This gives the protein CSVAHRGGGEGGIRNEQFF.

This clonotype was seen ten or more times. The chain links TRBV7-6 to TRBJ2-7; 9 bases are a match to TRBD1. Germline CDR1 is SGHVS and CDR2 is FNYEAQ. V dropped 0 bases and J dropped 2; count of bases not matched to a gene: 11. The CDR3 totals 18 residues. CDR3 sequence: CASSLAAPTGGITYEQYF. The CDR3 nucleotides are TGTGCCAGCAGCTTAGCCGCCCCCACAGGGGGCATAACCTACGAGCAGTACTTC.

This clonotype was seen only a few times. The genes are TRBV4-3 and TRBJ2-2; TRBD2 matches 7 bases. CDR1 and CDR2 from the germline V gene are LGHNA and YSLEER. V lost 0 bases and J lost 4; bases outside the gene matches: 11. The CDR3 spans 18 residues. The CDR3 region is CASSQDRAGTSGTGELFF. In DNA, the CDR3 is TGCGCCAGCAGCCAAGATCGAGCGGGGACCTCCGGCACCGGGGAGCTGTTTTTT.

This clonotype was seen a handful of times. CDR3 DNA: TGTGCCAGCAGCTTAGCCCCTCGAATGGCCGGGGAGCTGTTTTTT. Protein product: CASSLAPRMAGELFF. This chain connects TRBV7-8 to TRBJ2-2; D ambiguous. V lost 0 bases and J 6 bases, leaving 11 bases between the germline ends. Germline V CDR1 and CDR2: SGHVS, FQNEAQ. CDR3 length: 15 amino acids.

The CDR3 DNA follows: TGCAGCGTTGAGTTGAGCGGGGGTCCCCCGGGCGGCAGCTCCTACGAGCAGTACTTC. Residues: CSVELSGGPPGGSSYEQYF. The chain has TRBV29-1 and TRBJ2-7, with TRBD2 identical over 8 bases. Trimming cost V 3 bases and J 0 bases; bases outside gene matches: 19. Looked up from germline, CDR1 is SQVTM and CDR2 is ANQGSEA. The CDR3 covers 19 residues.

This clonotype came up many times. This CDR3 reads CSVLGTSGSYNEQFF. The CDR3 DNA is TGCAGCGTTCTGGGGACTAGCGGCTCCTACAATGAGCAGTTCTTC. The V gene is TRBV29-1, the J gene TRBJ2-1; TRBD2 aligns across 11 bases. Germline V gene data show CDR1 as SQVTM and CDR2 as ANQGSEA. V was pared by 5 bases and J by 0 bases, with 3 bases of the junction left unmatched. This CDR3 region has 15 residues.

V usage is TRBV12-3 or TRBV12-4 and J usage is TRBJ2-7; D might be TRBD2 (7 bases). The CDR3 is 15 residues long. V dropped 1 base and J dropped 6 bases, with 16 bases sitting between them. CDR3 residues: CASSLGGGTFTEQYF. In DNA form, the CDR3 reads TGTGCCAGCAGTTTAGGCGGGGGCACCTTCACCGAGCAGTACTTC.

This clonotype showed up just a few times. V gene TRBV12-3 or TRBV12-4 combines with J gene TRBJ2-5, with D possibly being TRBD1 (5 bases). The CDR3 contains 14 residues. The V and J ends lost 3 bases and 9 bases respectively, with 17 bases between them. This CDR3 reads CASSFPRANEAQYF. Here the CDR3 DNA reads TGTGCCAGCAGTTTCCCCAGGGCAAACGAGGCCCAGTACTTC.

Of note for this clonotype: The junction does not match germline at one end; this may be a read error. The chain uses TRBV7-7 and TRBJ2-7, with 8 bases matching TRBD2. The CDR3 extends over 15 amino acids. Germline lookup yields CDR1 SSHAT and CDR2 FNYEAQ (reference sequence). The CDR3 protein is CASSRGGLGNYEQYF. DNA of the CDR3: TGTGCTAGCAGCCGGGGGGGACTAGGGAACTACGAGCAGTACTTC.

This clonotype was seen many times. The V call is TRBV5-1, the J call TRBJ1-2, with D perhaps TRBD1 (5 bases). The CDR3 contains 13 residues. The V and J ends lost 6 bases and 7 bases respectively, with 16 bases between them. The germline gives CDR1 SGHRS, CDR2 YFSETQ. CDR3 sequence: CASTLGQGSGYTF. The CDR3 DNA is TGCGCCAGCACCCTGGGGCAGGGAAGTGGCTACACCTTC.

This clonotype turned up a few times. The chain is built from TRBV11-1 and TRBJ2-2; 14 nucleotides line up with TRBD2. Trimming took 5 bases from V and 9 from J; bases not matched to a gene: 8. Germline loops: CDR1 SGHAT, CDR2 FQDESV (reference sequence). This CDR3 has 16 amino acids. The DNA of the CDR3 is TGTGCCAGCAGCCAGACCGGGACTAGCGGGAGTTGGGAGCTGTTTTTT. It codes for CASSQTGTSGSWELFF. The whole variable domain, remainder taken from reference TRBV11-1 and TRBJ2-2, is EAEVAQSPRYKITEKSQAVAFWCDPISGHATLYWYRQILGQGPELLVQFQDESVVDDSQLPKDRFSAERLKGVDSTLKIQPAELGDSAMYLCASSQTGTSGSWELFFGEGSRLTVL.